The clone carrying this T cell receptor beta chain is medium-sized within its sample. Its antigen is unidentified. The sample comes from a study of neurological immune-mediated disorders. The CDR3 extends over 15 amino acids. CDR1 and CDR2 from the germline V gene are SGHRS and YFSETQ. Trimming at V came to 0 bases and at J to 3 bases, leaving 4 bases not matched to a gene. TCRdb reprocessed the 5' RACE reads with MiXCR, giving one entry per CDR3 protein. The table has tens of thousands of distinct CDR3 sequences, over 9% seen once; the top ten hold approximately 6.9%. Study-level results: In HTLV-1-associated myelopathy, TCR clonal expansion was greatest, whereas multiple sclerosis had the least, falling below healthy controls.

The sequenced sample was PBMCs. The chain employs TRBV5-1 and TRBJ2-7; TRBD1 aligns across 9 bases. The TCR comes from a woman aged 25 to 39 with HTLV-1-associated myelopathy (HAM/TSP). Here the CDR3 DNA reads TGCGCCAGCAGCTTGGGGGACAGGGATATCTACGAGCAGTACTTC. Residues: CASSLGDRDIYEQYF.